This TCR beta chain was recovered during a study of T cells in Graves' hyperthyroidism and ophthalmopathy. Study in general: Peripheral blood specimens were obtained at initial diagnosis, prior to any treatment.

The investigators amplified TCR beta CDR3 regions from RNA transcripts. A first-round RT-PCR of the TCR CDR3 used the HTBI primer set. TCRdb reanalysed the multiplex PCR reads using MiXCR and keeps one entry per CDR3 protein. The table shows about 210,000 distinct CDR3 sequences, with approximately 17% occurring only once. A remark on this clonotype: Antigen unknown.

The CDR3 is 13 residues long. Trimming cost V 1 base and J 8 bases, with 11 bases left between them. Overall study results and limits: Before onset, ophthalmopathy was predicted by the model a median roughly 6.8 months earlier.

Exclusions: uncontrolled infection, other autoimmune disease, pregnancy, lactation. Isolation of PBMCs was performed on about 10 ml fresh peripheral blood. Sequencing input: blood. The rearrangement uses TRBV12-3 or TRBV12-4 and TRBJ1-2; no clear D gene. The source of this sequence is a man aged 50 or older with Graves' hyperthyroidism. CDR3 sequence: CASSLEWAGGYTF. CDR3 DNA sequence: TGTGCCAGCAGTTTAGAATGGGCCGGCGGCTACACCTTC.